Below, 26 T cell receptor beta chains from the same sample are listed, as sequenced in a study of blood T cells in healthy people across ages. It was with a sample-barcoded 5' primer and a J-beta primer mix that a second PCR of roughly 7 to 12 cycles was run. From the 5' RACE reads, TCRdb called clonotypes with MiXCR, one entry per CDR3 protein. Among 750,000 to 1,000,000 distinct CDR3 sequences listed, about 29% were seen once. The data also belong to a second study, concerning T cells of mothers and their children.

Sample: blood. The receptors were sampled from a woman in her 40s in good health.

The CDR3 nucleotides read TGTGCCAGCAGTGAAGCTCGCCTCGCAGGGCTCTCCTACGAGCAGTACTTC. As protein: CASSEARLAGLSYEQYF. V gene TRBV6-1 combines with J gene TRBJ2-7; D is possibly TRBD1 (5 bases). Germline CDR1 MNHNS, CDR2 SASEGT. The CDR3 runs to 17 residues. Trimming pared 0 bases from V and 0 bases from J, leaving 15 bases between.

CDR3 sequence reads: CASSLGGEGSPEAFF. The CDR3 coding sequence is TGTGCCAGCAGCTTAGGCGGGGAGGGTAGTCCTGAAGCTTTCTTT. The gene calls are TRBV13 and TRBJ1-1; D is undetermined. This CDR3 comprises 15 residues. Trimming took 0 bases from V and 6 from J, leaving 14 bases between them. The germline CDR1 and CDR2 sequences are PRHDT and FYEKMQ (reference sequence).

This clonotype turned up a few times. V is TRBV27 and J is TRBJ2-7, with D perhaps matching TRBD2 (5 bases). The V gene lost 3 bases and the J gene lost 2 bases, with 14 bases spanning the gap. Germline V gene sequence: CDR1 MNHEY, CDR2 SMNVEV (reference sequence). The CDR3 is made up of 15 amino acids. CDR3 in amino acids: CASSFSGSPPYEQYF. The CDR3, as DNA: TGTGCCAGCAGTTTCAGCGGCAGTCCTCCCTACGAGCAGTACTTC.

CDR3 nucleotides: TGTGCCAGCAGGTGGTCTGGGGCCAACGTCCTGACTTTC. Protein: CASRWSGANVLTF. The chain couples TRBV14 to TRBJ2-6, with no clear D. Germline V gene lookup returns CDR1 SGHDN and CDR2 FVKESK. Trimming removed 6 bases at V and 1 base at J, with 4 bases between. The CDR3 runs 13 residues.

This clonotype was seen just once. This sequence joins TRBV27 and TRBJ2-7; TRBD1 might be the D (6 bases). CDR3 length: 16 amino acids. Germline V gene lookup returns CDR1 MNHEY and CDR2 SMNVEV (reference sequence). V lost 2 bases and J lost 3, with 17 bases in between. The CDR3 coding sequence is TGTGCCAGCAGTTTAGCTATGGGGGCGATTCTCTACGAGCAGTACGTC. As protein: CASSLAMGAILYEQYV.

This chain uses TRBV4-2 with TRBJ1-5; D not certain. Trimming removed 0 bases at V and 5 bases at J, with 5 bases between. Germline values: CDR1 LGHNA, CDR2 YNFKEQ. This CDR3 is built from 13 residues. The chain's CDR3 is CASSQDSDQPQHF. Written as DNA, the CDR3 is TGTGCCAGCAGCCAAGATTCAGATCAGCCCCAGCATTTT.

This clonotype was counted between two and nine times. The CDR3 loop reads CASSRRVDRDGNEQFF. In nucleotides, the CDR3 is TGTGCCAGCTCACGACGAGTTGACAGGGATGGCAATGAGCAGTTCTTC. The chain links TRBV18 to TRBJ2-1, with 7 bases fitting TRBD1. The V gene's germline CDR1 is KGHSH and CDR2 LQKENI. Trimming at V came to 4 bases and at J to 6 bases, leaving 12 bases not matched to a gene. This CDR3 is 16 amino acids long.

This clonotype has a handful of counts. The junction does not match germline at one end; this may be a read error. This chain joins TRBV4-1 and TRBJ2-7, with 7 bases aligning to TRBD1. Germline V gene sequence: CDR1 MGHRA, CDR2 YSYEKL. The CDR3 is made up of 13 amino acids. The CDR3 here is CASSEGQAYVQYF. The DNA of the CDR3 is TGCGCCAGCAGCGAAGGACAGGCCTACGTGCAGTACTTC.

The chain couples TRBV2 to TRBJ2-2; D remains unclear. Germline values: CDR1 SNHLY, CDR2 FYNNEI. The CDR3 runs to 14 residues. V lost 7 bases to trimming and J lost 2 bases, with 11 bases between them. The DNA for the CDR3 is TGTGCCAGCATAGGATCCGGCAACACCGGGGAGCTGTTTTTT. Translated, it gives CASIGSGNTGELFF.

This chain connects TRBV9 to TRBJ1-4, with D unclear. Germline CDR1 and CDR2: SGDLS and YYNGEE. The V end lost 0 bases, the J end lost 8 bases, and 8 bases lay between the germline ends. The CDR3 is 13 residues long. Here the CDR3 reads CASSVDREEKLFF. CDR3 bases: TGTGCCAGCAGCGTAGACAGAGAGGAAAAACTGTTTTTT.

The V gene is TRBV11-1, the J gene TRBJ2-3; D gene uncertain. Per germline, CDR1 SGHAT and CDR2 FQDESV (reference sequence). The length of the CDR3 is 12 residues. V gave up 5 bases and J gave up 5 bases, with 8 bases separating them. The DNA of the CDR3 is TGTGCCAGCAGCCCGGAAAGAGATACGCAGTATTTT. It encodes CASSPERDTQYF.

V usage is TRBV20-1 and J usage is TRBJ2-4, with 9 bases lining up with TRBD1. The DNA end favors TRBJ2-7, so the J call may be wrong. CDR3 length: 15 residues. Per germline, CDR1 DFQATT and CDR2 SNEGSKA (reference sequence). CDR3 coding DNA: TGCAGTGCTACTACCGGGACAGGGCTTACCTACGAGCAGTACTTC. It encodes CSATTGTGLTYEQYF.

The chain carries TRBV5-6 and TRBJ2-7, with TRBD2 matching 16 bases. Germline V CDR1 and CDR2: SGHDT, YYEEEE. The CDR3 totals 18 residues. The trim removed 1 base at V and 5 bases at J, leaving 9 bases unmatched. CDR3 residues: CASSLPGLAGGARNEQYF. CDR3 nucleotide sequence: TGTGCCAGCAGCTTGCCGGGACTAGCGGGGGGGGCTCGGAACGAGCAGTACTTC.

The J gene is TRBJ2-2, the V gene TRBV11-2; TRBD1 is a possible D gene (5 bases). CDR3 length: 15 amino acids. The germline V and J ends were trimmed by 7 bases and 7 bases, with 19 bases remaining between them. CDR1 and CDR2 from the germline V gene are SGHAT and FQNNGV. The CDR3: CASNVRALGGGELFF. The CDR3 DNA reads TGTGCCAGCAACGTCAGGGCCCTCGGTGGCGGGGAGCTGTTTTTT.

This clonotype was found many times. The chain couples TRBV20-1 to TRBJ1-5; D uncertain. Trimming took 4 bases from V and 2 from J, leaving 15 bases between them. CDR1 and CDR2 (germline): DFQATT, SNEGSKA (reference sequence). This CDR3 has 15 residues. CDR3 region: CSAKLSAAGNQPQHF. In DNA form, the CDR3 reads TGCAGTGCTAAACTCTCAGCGGCGGGCAATCAGCCCCAGCATTTT.

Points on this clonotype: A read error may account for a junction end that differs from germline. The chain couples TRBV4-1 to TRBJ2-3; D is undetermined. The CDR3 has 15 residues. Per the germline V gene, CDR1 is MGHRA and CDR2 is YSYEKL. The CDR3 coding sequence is TGCGCCAGCGGCCAACCGGGCACAAACACAGATACGCAGTATTTT. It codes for CASGQPGTNTDTQYF.

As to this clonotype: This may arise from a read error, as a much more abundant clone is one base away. This CDR3 reads CSARRQGAYNEQYF. For the CDR3, the DNA is TGCAGTGCTAGAAGACAGGGGGCCTACAATGAGCAGTACTTC. This chain joins TRBV20-1 and TRBJ2-1; 10 nucleotides match TRBD1. The J call may be incorrect, as the DNA end agrees better with TRBJ2-7. The CDR3 has 14 amino acids. Germline V gene sequence: CDR1 DFQATT, CDR2 SNEGSKA (reference sequence).

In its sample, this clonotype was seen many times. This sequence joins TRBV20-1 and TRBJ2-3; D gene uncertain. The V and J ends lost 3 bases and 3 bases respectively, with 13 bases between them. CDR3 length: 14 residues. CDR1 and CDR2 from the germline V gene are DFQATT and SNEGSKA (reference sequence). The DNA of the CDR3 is TGCAGTGCTAGCTTTATTCTGGGAACAGATACGCAGTATTTT. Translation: CSASFILGTDTQYF.

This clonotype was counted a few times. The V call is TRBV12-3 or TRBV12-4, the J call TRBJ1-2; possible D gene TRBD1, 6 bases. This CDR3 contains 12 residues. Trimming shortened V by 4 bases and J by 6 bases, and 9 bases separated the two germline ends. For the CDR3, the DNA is TGTGCCAGCAGTTCTACAGGGAATGGCTACACCTTC. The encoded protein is CASSSTGNGYTF.

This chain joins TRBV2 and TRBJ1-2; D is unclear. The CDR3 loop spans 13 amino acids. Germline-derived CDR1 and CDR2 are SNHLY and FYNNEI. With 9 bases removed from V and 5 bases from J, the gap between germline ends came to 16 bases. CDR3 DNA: TGTGCCAGAAGTCTCAAGACTGATTATGGCTACACCTTC. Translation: CARSLKTDYGYTF.

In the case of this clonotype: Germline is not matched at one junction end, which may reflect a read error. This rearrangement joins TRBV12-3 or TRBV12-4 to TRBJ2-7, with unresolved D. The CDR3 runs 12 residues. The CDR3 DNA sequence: TGTGCCTGCAGCAGTACCGGCGACGAGCAGTACTTC. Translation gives CACSSTGDEQYF.

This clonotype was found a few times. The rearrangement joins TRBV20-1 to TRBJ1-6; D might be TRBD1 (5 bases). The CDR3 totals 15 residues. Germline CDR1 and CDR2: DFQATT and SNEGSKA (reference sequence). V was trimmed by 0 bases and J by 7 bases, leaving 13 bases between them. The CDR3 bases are TGCAGTGCTAGAGATAGGGCAGGGAGGAATTCACCCCTCCACTTT. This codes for CSARDRAGRNSPLHF.

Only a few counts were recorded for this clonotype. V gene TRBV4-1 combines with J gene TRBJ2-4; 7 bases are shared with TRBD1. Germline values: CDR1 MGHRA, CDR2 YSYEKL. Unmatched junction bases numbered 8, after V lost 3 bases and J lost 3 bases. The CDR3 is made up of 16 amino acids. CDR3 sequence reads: CASSHLTGVVKNIQYF. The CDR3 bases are TGCGCCAGCAGCCACCTAACAGGGGTGGTCAAAAACATTCAGTACTTC.

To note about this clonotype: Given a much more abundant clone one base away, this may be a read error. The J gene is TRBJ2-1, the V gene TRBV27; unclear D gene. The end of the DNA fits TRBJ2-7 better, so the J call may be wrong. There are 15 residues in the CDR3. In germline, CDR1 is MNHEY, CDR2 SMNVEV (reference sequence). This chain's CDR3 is CASSPLWGTYNEQYF. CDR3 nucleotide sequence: TGTGCCAGCAGTCCCCTTTGGGGTACGTACAATGAGCAGTACTTC.

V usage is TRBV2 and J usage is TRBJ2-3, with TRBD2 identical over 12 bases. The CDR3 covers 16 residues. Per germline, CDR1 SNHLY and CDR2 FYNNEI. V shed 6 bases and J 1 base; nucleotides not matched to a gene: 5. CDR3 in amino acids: CASSTWTSGGTDTQYF. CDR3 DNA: TGTGCCAGCAGCACCTGGACTAGCGGGGGCACAGATACGCAGTATTTT.

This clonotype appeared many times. CDR3 DNA sequence: TGCAGCGTTGGCCTAGCGCAAGAGACCCAGTACTTC. This translates into CSVGLAQETQYF. The rearrangement joins TRBV29-1 to TRBJ2-5; tentatively, D is TRBD2 (6 bases). Germline assignment: CDR1 SQVTM and CDR2 ANQGSEA. The CDR3 sequence is 12 residues long. Deletions cut 4 bases from V and 2 bases from J, with 8 bases between. Supplemented by reference TRBV29-1 and TRBJ2-5, the full variable domain reads SAVISQKPSRDICQRGTSLTIQCQVDSQVTMMFWYRQQPGQSLTLIATANQGSEATYESGFVIDKFPISRPNLTFSTLTVSNMSPEDSSIYLCSVGLAQETQYFGPGTRLLVL.